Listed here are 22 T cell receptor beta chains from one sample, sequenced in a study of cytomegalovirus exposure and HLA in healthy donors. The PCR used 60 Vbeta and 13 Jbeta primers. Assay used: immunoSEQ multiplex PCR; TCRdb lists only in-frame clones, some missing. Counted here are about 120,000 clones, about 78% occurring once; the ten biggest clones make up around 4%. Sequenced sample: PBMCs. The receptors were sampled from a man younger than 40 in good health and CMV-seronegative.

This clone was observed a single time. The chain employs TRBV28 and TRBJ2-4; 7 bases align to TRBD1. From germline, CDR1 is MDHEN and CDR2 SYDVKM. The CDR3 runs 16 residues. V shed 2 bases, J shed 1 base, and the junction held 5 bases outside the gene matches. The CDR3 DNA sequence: TGTGCCAGCAGTTTAACGACAGGGAAGGCCAAAAACATTCAGTACTTC. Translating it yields CASSLTTGKAKNIQYF. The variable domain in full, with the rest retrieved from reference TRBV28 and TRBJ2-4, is DVKVTQSSRYLVKRTGEKVFLECVQDMDHENMFWYRQDPGLGLRLIYFSYDVKMKEKGDIPEGYSVSREKKERFSLILESASTNQTSMYLCASSLTTGKAKNIQYFGAGTRLSVL.

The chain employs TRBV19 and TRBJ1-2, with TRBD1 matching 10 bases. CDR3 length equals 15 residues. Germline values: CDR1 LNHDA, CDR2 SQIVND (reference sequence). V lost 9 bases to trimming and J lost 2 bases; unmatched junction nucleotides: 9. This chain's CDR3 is CASSPAGQGNYGYTF. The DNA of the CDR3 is TGTGCCAGCTCCCCGGCGGGACAGGGGAACTATGGCTACACCTTC. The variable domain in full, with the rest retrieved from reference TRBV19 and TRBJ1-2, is DGGITQSPKYLFRKEGQNVTLSCEQNLNHDAMYWYRQDPGQGLRLIYYSQIVNDFQKGDIAEGYSVSREKKESFPLTVTSAQKNPTAFYLCASSPAGQGNYGYTFGSGTRLTVV.

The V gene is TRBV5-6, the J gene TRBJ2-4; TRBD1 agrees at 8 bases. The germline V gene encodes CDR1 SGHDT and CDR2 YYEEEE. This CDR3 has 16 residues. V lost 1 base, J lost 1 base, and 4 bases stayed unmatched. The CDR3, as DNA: TGTGCCAGCAGCTTGTTTAACAGGGGGGCCAAAAACATTCAGTACTTC. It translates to CASSLFNRGAKNIQYF.

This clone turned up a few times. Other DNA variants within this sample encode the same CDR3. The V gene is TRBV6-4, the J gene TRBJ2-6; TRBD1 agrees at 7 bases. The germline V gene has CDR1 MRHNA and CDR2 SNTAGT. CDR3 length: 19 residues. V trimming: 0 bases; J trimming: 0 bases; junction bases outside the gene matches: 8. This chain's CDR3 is CASSDSTGTEVSGANVLTF. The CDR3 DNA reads TGTGCCAGCAGTGACTCGACAGGGACCGAAGTCTCTGGGGCCAACGTCCTGACTTTC.

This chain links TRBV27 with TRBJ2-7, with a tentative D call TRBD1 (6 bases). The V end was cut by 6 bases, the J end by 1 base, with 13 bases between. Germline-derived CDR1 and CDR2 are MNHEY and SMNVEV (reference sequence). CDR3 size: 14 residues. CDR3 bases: TGTGCCAGCAGACCCGACAGGTCGTCCTACGAGCAGTACTTC. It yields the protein CASRPDRSSYEQYF.

The CDR3 here is CASSYQGLGETQYF. The CDR3 bases are TGTGCCAGCAGTTATCAGGGTCTTGGGGAGACCCAGTACTTC. This chain joins TRBV6-8 and TRBJ2-5, with D possibly being TRBD1 (5 bases). Trimming stripped 3 bases from V and 5 bases from J, with 13 bases between. There are 14 residues in the CDR3. Germline CDR1 reads MNHGY; CDR2 reads SAAAGT.

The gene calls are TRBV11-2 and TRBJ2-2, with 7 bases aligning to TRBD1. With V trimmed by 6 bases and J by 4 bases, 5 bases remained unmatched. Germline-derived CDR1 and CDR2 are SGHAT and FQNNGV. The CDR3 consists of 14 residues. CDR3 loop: CASRTQGFTGELFF. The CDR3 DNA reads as TGTGCCAGCAGGACACAGGGGTTCACCGGGGAGCTGTTTTTT.

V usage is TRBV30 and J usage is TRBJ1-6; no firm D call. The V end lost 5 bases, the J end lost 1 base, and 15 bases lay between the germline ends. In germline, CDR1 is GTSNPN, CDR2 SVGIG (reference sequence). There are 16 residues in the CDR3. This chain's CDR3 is CAWDYAGGSYNSPLHF. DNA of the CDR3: TGTGCCTGGGATTATGCAGGAGGGTCCTATAATTCACCCCTCCACTTT.

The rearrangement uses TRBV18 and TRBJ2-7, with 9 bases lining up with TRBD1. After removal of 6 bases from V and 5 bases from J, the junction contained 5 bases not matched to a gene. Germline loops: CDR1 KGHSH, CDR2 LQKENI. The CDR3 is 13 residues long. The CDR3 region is CASSRDRVNEQYF. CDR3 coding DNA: TGTGCCAGCTCGCGGGACAGGGTCAACGAGCAGTACTTC.

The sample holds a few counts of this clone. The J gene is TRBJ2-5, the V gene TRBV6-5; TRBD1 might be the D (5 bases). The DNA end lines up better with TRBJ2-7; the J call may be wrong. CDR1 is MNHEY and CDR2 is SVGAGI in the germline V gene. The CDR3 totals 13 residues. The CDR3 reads CASSYSGPYEQYF. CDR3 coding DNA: TGTGCCAGCAGTTACTCGGGGCCCTACGAGCAGTACTTC.

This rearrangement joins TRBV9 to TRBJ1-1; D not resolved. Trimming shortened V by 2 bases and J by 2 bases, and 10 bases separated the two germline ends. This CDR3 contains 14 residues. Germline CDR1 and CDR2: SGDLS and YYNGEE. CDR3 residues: CASSVGRTNTEAFF. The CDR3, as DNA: TGTGCCAGCAGCGTTGGCAGAACAAACACTGAAGCTTTCTTT.

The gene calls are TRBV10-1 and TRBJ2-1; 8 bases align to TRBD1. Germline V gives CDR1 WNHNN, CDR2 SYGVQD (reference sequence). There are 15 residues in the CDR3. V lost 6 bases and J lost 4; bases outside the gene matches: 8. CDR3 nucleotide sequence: TGCGCCAGCAGCCGCGACAGGGGCGGATACAATGAGCAGTTCTTC. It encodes CASSRDRGGYNEQFF.

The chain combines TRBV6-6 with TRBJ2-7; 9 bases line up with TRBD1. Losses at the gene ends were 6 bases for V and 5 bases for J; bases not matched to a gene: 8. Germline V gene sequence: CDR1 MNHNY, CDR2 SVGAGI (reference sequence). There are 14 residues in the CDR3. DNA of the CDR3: TGTGCCAGCAGGGGACAGGGTGGTTTCCACGAGCAGTACTTC. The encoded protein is CASRGQGGFHEQYF.

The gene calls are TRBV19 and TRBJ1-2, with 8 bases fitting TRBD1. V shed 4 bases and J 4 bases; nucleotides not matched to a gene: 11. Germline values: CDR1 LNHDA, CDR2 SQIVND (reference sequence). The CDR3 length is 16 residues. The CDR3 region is CASSNTGGALGYGYTF. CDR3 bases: TGTGCCAGTAGTAACACAGGGGGTGCGCTGGGCTATGGCTACACCTTC.

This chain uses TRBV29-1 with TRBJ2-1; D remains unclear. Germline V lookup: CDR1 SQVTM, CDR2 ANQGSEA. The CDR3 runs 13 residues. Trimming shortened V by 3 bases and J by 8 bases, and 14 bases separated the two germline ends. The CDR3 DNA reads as TGCAGCGTTGATTTGGGCAGAAGAGATGAGCAGTTCTTC. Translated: CSVDLGRRDEQFF.

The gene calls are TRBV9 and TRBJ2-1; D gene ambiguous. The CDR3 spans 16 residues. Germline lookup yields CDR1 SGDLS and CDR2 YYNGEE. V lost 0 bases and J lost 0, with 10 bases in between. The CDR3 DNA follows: TGTGCCAGCAGCGTAGGGCCAGGATTCTCCTACAATGAGCAGTTCTTC. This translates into CASSVGPGFSYNEQFF.

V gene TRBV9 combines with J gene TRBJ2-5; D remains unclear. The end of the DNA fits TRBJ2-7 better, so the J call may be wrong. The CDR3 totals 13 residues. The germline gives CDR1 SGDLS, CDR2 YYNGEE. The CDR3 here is CASSVVPDYEQYF. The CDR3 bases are TGTGCCAGCAGCGTAGTACCAGACTACGAGCAGTACTTC.

The CDR3 sequence: CASSLGTGPPLHF. The CDR3 DNA reads TGTGCCAGCAGCTTAGGGACAGGGCCACCCCTCCACTTT. The V call is TRBV5-4, the J call TRBJ1-6; 9 bases match TRBD1. This CDR3 has 13 amino acids. Per the germline V gene, CDR1 is SGHNT and CDR2 is YYREEE (reference sequence). Trimming removed 2 bases from V and 11 bases from J; junction bases left unmatched: 2. The full variable domain, with the rest looked up from reference TRBV5-4 and TRBJ1-6, is ETGVTQSPTHLIKTRGQQVTLRCSSQSGHNTVSWYQQALGQGPQFIFQYYREEENGRGNFPPRFSGLQFPNYSSELNVNALELDDSALYLCASSLGTGPPLHFGNGTRLTVT.

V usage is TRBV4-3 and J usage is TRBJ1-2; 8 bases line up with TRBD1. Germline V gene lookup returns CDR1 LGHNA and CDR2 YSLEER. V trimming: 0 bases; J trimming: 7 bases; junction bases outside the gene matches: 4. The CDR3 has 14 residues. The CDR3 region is CASSQETGTGGYTF. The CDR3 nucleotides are TGCGCCAGCAGCCAAGAGACAGGGACAGGTGGCTACACCTTC.

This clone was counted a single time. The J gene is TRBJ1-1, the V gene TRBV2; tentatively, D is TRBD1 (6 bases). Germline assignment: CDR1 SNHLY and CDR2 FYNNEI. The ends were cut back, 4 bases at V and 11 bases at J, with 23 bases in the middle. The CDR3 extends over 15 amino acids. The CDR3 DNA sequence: TGTGCCAGCAGTGCAGAGTCCGGGACATTCAAGACCGCTTTCTTT. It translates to CASSAESGTFKTAFF.

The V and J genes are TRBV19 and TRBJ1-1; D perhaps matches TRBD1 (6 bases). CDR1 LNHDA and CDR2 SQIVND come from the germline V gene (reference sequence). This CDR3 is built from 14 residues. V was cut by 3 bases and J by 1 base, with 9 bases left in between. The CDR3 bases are TGTGCCAGTAGTATTTCGACAGGGAACACTGAAGCTTTCTTT. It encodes CASSISTGNTEAFF.

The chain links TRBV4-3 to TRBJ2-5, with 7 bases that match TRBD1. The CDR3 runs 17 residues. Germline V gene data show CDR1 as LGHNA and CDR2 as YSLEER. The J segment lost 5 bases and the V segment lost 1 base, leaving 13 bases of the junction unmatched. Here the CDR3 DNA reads TGCGCCAGCAGCCAAGGGGGGCCCGGGACAGCCCTCGAGACCCAGTACTTC. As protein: CASSQGGPGTALETQYF.